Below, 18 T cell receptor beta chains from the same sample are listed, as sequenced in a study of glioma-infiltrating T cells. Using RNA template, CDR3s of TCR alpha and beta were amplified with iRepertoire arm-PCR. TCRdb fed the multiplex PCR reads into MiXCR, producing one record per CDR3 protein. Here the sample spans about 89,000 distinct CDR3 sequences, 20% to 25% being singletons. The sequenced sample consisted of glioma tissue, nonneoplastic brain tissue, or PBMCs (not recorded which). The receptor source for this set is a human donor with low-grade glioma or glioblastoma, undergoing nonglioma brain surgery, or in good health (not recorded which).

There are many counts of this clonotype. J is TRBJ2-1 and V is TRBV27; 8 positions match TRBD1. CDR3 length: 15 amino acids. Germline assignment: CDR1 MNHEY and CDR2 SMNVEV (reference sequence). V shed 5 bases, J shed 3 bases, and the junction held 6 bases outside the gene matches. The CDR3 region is CASSPGQGLYNEQFF. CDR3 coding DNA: TGTGCCAGCAGTCCCGGACAGGGACTCTACAATGAGCAGTTCTTC.

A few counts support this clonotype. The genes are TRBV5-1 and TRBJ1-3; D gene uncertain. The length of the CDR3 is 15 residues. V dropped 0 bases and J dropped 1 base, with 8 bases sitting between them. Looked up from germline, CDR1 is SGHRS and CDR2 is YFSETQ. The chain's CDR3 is CASSLGGVSGNTIYF. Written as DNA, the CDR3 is TGCGCCAGCAGCTTGGGTGGAGTTTCTGGAAACACCATATATTTT.

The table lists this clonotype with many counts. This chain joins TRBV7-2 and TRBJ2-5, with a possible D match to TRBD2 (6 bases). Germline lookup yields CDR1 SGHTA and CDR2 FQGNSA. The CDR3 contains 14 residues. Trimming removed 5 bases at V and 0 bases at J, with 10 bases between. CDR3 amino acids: CASSRSGDQETQYF. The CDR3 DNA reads TGTGCCAGCAGCCGATCGGGGGACCAAGAGACCCAGTACTTC.

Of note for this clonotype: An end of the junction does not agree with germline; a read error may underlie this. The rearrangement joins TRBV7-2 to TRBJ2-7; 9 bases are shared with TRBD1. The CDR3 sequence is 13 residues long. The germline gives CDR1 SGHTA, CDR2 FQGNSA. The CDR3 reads CASSLGQGYDQYF. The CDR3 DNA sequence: TGTGCCAGCAGCTTGGGACAGGGCTACGATCAGTACTTC.

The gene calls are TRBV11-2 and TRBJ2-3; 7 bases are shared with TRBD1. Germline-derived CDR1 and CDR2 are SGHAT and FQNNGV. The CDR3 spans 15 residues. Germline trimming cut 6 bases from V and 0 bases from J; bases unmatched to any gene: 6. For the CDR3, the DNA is TGTGCCAGCAGTTCCGTGGGACAGAGCACAGATACGCAGTATTTT. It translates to CASSSVGQSTDTQYF.

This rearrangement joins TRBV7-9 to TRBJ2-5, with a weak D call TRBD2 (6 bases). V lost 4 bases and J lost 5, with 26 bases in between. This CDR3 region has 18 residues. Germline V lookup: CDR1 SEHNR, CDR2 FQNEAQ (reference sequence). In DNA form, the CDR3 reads TGTGCCAGCAGCTCATCCGGGGCTAGCGTAGCACGTGGGGAGACCCAGTACTTC. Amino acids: CASSSSGASVARGETQYF.

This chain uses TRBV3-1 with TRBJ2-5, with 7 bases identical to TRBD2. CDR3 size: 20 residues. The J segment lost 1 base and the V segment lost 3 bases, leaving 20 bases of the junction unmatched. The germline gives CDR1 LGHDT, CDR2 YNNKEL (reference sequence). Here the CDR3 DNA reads TGTGCCAGCAGCCAGCCCCCCTCAGCGGGATACACCAGGACCCAAGAGACCCAGTACTTC. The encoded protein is CASSQPPSAGYTRTQETQYF.

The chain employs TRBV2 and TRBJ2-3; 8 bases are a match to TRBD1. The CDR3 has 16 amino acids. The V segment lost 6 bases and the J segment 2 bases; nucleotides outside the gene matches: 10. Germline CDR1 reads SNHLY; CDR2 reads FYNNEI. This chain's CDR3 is CASSPLGQVPTDTQYF. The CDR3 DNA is TGTGCCAGCAGCCCTTTGGGACAGGTGCCCACAGATACGCAGTATTTT.

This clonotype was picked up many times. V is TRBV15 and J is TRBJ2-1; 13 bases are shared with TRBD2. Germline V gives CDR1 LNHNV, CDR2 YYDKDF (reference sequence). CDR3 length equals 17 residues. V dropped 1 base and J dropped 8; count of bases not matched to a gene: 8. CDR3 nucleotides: TGTGCCACCAGCAGAGGTCGGCGGACTAGCGGGAGCCATGAGCAGTTCTTC. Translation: CATSRGRRTSGSHEQFF.

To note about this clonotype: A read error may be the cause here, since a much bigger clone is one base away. CDR3 coding DNA: TGTGCCAGCAGGACTCTCGGAAGGGGCGGAAAGGACACTGAAGCTTTCTTT. As protein: CASRTLGRGGKDTEAFF. The rearrangement links TRBV12-3 or TRBV12-4 to TRBJ1-1; weak D call: TRBD1 (5 bases). The ends were cut back, 6 bases at V and 3 bases at J, with 23 bases in the middle. The CDR3 loop spans 17 amino acids.

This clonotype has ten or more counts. CDR3 sequence reads: CAISEEFNQPQHF. DNA for the CDR3: TGTGCCATCAGTGAAGAATTTAATCAGCCCCAGCATTTT. This chain joins TRBV10-3 and TRBJ1-5; D is ambiguous. Per the germline V gene, CDR1 is ENHRY and CDR2 is SYGVKD. V lost 3 bases and J 4 bases, leaving 7 bases between the germline ends. This CDR3 comprises 13 residues.

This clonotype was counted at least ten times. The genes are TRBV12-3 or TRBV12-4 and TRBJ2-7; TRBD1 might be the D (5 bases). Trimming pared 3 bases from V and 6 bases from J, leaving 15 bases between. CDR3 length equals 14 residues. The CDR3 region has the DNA TGTGCCAGCAGTTTCAGCTCCAGGGTGGGCGAGCAGTACTTC. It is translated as CASSFSSRVGEQYF.

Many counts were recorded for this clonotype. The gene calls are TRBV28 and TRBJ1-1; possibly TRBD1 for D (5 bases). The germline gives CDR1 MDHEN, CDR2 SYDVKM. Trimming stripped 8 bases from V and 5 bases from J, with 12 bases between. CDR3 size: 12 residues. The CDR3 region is CASLGGRTEAFF. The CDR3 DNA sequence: TGTGCCAGCCTTGGGGGAAGAACTGAAGCTTTCTTT. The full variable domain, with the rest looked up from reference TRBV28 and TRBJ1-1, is DVKVTQSSRYLVKRTGEKVFLECVQDMDHENMFWYRQDPGLGLRLIYFSYDVKMKEKGDIPEGYSVSREKKERFSLILESASTNQTSMYLCASLGGRTEAFFGQGTRLTVV.

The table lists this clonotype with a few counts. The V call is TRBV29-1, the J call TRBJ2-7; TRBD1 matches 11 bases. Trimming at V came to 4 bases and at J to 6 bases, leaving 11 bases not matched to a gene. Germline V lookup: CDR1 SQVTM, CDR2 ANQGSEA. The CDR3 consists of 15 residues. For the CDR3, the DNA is TGCAGCGTTGGTCCACTTCCGGGACAGGGGGGCGAGCAGTACTTC. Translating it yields CSVGPLPGQGGEQYF.

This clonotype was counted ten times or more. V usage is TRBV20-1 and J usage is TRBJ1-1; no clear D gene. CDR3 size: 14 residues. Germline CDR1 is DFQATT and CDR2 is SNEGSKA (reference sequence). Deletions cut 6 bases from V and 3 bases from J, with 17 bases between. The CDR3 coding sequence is TGCAGTGCCCCGGAGGCAGTGACCGACACTGAAGCTTTCTTT. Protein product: CSAPEAVTDTEAFF.

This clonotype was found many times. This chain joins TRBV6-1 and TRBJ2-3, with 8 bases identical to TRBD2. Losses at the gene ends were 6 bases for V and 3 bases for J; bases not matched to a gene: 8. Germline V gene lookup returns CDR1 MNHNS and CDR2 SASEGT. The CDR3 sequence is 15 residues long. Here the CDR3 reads CASRGTGGGTDTQYF. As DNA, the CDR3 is TGTGCCAGCAGGGGGACGGGAGGGGGGACAGATACGCAGTATTTT.

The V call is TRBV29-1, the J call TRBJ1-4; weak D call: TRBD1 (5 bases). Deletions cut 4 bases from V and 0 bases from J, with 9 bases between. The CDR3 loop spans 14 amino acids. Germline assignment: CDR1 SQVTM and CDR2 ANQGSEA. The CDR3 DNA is TGCAGCGTTGGGAGGGGAGCAACTAATGAAAAACTGTTTTTT. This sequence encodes CSVGRGATNEKLFF.

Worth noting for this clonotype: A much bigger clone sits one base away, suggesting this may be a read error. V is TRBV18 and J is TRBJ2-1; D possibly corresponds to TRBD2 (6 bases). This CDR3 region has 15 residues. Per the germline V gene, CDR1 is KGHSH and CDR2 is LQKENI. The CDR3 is CAGSAMRESYNEQFF. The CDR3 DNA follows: TGTGCCGGCTCAGCGATGCGGGAAAGTTACAATGAGCAGTTCTTC.